This TCR beta chain derives from a study of blood T cell repertoires in COVID-19. In the study's own analysis: Researchers report that nucleated cell counts were estimated from reference gene primer amplification. Clones were read by immunoSEQ multiplex PCR, and TCRdb kept only the in-frame ones, dropping some. D and trimming were read from the DNA, whereas the V and J calls and clone size are those reported in that table. The sample records roughly 700,000 clones, 85% to 90% being singletons. This clone showed up just once. The TCR sequence derives from a woman between 18 and 30 years old with acute or convalescent COVID-19. Sequencing used peripheral blood.

The CDR3 nucleotides read TGTGCCAGTAGTGACTCAGGGGGGCCCACTGAAGCTTTCTTT. The encoded protein is CASSDSGGPTEAFF. The gene calls are TRBV19 and TRBJ1-1, with TRBD1 matching 7 bases. The ends lost 5 bases at V and 4 bases at J; junction bases unmatched: 7. This CDR3 region has 14 residues. Germline V gives CDR1 LNHDA, CDR2 SQIVND (reference sequence).